This T cell receptor beta chain was sequenced in a study of blood T cell repertoires in COVID-19. At the level of the study: Italy, Spain and the United States were the sources of the convalescent and acute COVID-19 samples. From T cells, B-cell-depleted T cells, or PBMCs came the material, which was cDNA or gDNA.

As handled by the study authors: Using reference gene primer amplification, nucleated cell counts were estimated. Measured with immunoSEQ multiplex PCR; TCRdb has only the in-frame clones, and not every one. The DNA gave D and trimming, while V, J and clone size come from that table. This sample has 150,000 to 200,000 clones, with about 83% found just once. The junction had 1 base not matched to a gene; V was cut back by 0 bases and J by 6 bases. The CDR3 sequence is 15 residues long. The chain employs TRBV23-1 and TRBJ1-5; 11 bases fit TRBD1. TRBV23-1 is annotated as an ORF whose role is uncertain. The sequence derives from a man in his 60s with acute or convalescent COVID-19. The sample comprised peripheral blood. The CDR3 loop is CASSQSGTGGQPQHF. CDR3 nucleotide sequence: TGCGCCAGCAGTCAATCGGGGACAGGGGGTCAGCCCCAGCATTTT.